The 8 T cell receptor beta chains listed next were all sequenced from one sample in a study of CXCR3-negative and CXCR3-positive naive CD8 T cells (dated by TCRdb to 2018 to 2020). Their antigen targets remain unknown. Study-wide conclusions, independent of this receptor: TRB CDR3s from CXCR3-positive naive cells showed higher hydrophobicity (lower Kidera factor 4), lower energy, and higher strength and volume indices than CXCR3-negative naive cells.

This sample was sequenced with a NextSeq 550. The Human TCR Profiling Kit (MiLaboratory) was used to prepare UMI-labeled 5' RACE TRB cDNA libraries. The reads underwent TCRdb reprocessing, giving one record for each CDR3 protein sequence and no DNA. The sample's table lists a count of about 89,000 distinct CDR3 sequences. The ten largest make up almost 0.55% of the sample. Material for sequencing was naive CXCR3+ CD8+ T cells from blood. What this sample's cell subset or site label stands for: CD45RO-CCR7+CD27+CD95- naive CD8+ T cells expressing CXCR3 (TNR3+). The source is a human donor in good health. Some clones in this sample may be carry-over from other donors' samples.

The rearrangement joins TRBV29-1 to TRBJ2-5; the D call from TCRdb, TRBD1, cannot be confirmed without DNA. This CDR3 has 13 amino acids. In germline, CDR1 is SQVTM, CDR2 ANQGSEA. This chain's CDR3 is CSVDPREGETQYF.

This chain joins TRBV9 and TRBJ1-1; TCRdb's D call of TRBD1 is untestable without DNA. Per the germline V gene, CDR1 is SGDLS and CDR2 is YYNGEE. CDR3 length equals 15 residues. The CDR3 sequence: CASSDGTGVTTEAFF.

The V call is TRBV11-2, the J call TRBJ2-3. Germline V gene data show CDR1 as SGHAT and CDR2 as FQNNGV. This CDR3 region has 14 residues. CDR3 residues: CASSYGMNPDTQYF.

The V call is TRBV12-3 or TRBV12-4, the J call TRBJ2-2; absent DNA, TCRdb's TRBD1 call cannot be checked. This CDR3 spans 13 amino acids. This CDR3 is CASSQTGSGELFF.

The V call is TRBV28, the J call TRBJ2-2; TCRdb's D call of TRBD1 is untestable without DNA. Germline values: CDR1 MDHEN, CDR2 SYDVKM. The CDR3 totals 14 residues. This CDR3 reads CASSLNRDTGELFF.

The CDR3 reads CASSPGTSGFAEQFF. The rearrangement joins TRBV6-5 to TRBJ2-1; TCRdb calls TRBD2, which cannot be checked without DNA. This CDR3 has 15 amino acids. Germline-derived CDR1 and CDR2 are MNHEY and SVGAGI.

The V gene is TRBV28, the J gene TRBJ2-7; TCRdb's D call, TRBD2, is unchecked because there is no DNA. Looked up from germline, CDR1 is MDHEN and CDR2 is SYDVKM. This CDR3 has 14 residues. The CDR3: CASSPTSGTYEQYF.

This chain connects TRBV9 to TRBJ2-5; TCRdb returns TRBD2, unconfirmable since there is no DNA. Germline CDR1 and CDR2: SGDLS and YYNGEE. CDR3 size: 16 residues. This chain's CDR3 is CASSAALAGGRETQYF.